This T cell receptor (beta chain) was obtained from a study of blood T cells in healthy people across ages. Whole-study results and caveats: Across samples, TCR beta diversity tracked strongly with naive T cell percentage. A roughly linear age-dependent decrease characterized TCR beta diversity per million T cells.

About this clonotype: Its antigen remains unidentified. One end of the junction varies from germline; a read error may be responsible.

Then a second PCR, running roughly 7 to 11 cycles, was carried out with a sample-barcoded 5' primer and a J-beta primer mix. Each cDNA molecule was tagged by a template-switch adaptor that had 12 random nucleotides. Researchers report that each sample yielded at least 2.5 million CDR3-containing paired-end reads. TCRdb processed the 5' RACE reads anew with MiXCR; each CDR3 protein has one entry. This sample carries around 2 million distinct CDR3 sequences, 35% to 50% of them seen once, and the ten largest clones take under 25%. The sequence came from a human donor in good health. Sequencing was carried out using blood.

DNA of the CDR3: TGTGCCGGCAGCTCTGACAGGGGAGAGGGAGGAAACACCATATATTTT. This gives the protein CAGSSDRGEGGNTIYF. This chain connects TRBV7-2 to TRBJ1-3; 8 positions agree with TRBD1. The CDR3 length is 16 residues. Looked up from germline, CDR1 is SGHTA and CDR2 is FQGNSA. Together with reference TRBV7-2 and TRBJ1-3, the CDR3 gives the full variable domain: GAGVSQSPSNKVTEKGKDVELRCDPISGHTALYWYRQSLGQGLEFLIYFQGNSAPDKSGLPSDRFSAERTGGSVSTLTIQRTQQEDSAVYLCAGSSDRGEGGNTIYFGEGSWLTVV.